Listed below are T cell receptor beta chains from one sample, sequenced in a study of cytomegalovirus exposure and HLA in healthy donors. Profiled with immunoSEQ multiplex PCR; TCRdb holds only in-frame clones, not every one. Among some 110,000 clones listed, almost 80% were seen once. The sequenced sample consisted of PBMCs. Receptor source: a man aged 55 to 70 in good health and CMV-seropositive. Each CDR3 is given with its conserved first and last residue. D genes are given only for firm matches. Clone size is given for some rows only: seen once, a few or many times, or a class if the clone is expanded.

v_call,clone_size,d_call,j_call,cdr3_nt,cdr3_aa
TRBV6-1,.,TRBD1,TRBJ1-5,TGTGCCAGCCGGGACAGGGCAGTCAATCAGCCCCAGCATTTT,CASRDRAVNQPQHF
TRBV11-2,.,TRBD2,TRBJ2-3,TGTGCCAGCAGCTTACAGCGGGGGGTTGGGACAGATACGCAGTATTTT,CASSLQRGVGTDTQYF
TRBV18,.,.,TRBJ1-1,TGTGCCAGCTCCCAAGGCCGAGGAACTGAAGCTTTCTTT,CASSQGRGTEAFF
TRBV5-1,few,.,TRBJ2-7,TGCGCCAGCAGCTTGGCTCTTCAGGGCCCCTACGAGCAGTACTTC,CASSLALQGPYEQYF
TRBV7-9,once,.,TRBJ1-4,TGTGCCAGCAGCTCCTGGACAGAGCCGTATGAAAAACTGTTTTTT,CASSSWTEPYEKLFF
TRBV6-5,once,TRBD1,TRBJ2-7,TGTGCCATCTCTCCCGGGACAGGGGACCACGAGCAGTACTTC,CAISPGTGDHEQYF
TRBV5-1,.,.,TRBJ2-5,TGCGCCAGCAGCTTCGACCGATCGGGGGAGCAGTACTTC,CASSFDRSGEQYF
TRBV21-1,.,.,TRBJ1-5,TGTGCCAGCAGCAAAGCCGCTGATGACAGAGACTTTTCTAGCAATCAGCCCCAGCATTTT,CASSKAADDRDFSSNQPQHF
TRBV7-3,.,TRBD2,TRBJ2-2,TGTGCCAGCAGCTCAGGGGGACTAGCGGTTTCGAACACCGGGGAGCTGTTTTTT,CASSSGGLAVSNTGELFF
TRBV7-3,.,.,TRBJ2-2,TGTGCCAGCAGCTTAACGAGGGGGACCGGGGAGCTGTTTTTT,CASSLTRGTGELFF
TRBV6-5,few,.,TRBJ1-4,TGTGCCAGCAGTTACTCGACGGGAACTAATGAAAAACTGTTTTTT,CASSYSTGTNEKLFF
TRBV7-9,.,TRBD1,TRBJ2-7,TGTGCCAGCAGCTGGGGGACAGGGGGGTACGAGCAGTACTTC,CASSWGTGGYEQYF
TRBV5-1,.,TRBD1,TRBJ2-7,TGCGCCAGCAGCTTTCTATCCGACCCGCTGGACAGGGACTCCTACGAGCAGTACTTC,CASSFLSDPLDRDSYEQYF
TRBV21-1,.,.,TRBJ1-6,TGTGCCAGCAGCTTTCAAAGGGGGACAGATTCTATACATAATTCACCCCTCCACTTT,CASSFQRGTDSIHNSPLHF
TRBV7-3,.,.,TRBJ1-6,TGTGCCAGCAGCTTAACAACGGGCTATAATTCACCCCTCCACTTT,CASSLTTGYNSPLHF
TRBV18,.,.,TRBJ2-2,TGTGCCAGCTCACCACCGAGTCAGAACACCGGGGAGCTGTTTTTT,CASSPPSQNTGELFF
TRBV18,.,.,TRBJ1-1,TGTGCCAGCTCACCCTCAGGGCGCTACGGCACTGAAGCTTTCTTT,CASSPSGRYGTEAFF
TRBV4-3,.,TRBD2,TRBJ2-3,TGCGCCAGCAGCCAAGGAATCTACGGGGGGGGTAATACGCAGTATTTT,CASSQGIYGGGNTQYF
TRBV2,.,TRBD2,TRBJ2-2,TGTGCCAGCAGGGGACTAGCGGGGGGAACCGGGGAGCTGTTTTTT,CASRGLAGGTGELFF
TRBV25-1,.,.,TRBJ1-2,TGTGCCAGCAGTGACGCAATCCGGGACACGACCTATGGCTACACCTTC,CASSDAIRDTTYGYTF